The 24 T cell receptor beta chains listed next were all sequenced from one sample in a study of cytomegalovirus exposure and HLA in healthy donors. Clones were read by immunoSEQ multiplex PCR, and TCRdb kept only the in-frame ones, dropping some. The table records 90,000 to 150,000 clones, approximately 86% of them present only once. The sequencing sample was made of PBMCs. All receptors come from a man between 18 and 35 years old in good health and CMV-seropositive.

This sequence joins TRBV19 and TRBJ1-6, with 9 bases matching TRBD1. Germline-derived CDR1 and CDR2 are LNHDA and SQIVND (reference sequence). The CDR3 has 18 residues. V dropped 2 bases and J dropped 5; count of bases not matched to a gene: 10. The CDR3 DNA sequence: TGTGCCAGTAGTATACGGGGTACAGGGGGCCTGAATAATTCACCCCTCCACTTT. It specifies CASSIRGTGGLNNSPLHF.

The V and J genes are TRBV6-1 and TRBJ2-7; D gene uncertain. Per the germline V gene, CDR1 is MNHNS and CDR2 is SASEGT. CDR3 length equals 12 residues. V shed 5 bases and J shed 3 bases, with 8 bases lying between them. The CDR3 region has the DNA TGTGCCAGCAGTTCAACATTCTACGAGCAGTACTTC. This translates into CASSSTFYEQYF.

J is TRBJ1-3 and V is TRBV4-1, with 7 nucleotides matching TRBD1. In germline, CDR1 is MGHRA, CDR2 YSYEKL. This CDR3 spans 15 amino acids. V was pared by 6 bases and J by 0 bases, with 5 bases of the junction left unmatched. The chain's CDR3 is CASSLTGASGNTIYF. The CDR3 DNA reads as TGCGCCAGCAGTCTAACAGGGGCCTCTGGAAACACCATATATTTT.

J is TRBJ1-4 and V is TRBV18; TRBD1 matches 7 bases. The CDR3 contains 15 residues. V lost 5 bases and J lost 5; bases outside the gene matches: 8. In germline, CDR1 is KGHSH, CDR2 LQKENI. In DNA, the CDR3 is TGTGCCAGCTCATCGGGACAGATGACGAATGAAAAACTGTTTTTT. Translating it yields CASSSGQMTNEKLFF.

This chain joins TRBV5-6 and TRBJ2-1; D is possibly TRBD2 (5 bases). This CDR3 spans 17 amino acids. Between the trimmed V and J ends, which lost 4 bases and 1 base, there was a span of 18 bases. Per germline, CDR1 SGHDT and CDR2 YYEEEE. The DNA for the CDR3 is TGTGCCAGCAGCCTGAGGGTCCCGCGGGCGTCCTACAATGAGCAGTTCTTC. Residues: CASSLRVPRASYNEQFF.

This rearrangement joins TRBV7-2 to TRBJ1-4, with D unclear. This CDR3 comprises 13 residues. Trimming stripped 6 bases from V and 7 bases from J, with 12 bases between. Germline loops: CDR1 SGHTA, CDR2 FQGNSA. The DNA for the CDR3 is TGTGCCAGCAGTTCAAACGGGGTTGAAAAACTGTTTTTT. Translating gives CASSSNGVEKLFF.

The chain has TRBV27 and TRBJ1-5; 9 nucleotides match TRBD1. The germline V gene has CDR1 MNHEY and CDR2 SMNVEV (reference sequence). The trim removed 5 bases at V and 4 bases at J, leaving 6 bases unmatched. The CDR3 is made up of 15 amino acids. CDR3 loop: CASSELGTGNQPQHF. The CDR3 DNA follows: TGTGCCAGCAGTGAACTCGGGACAGGGAATCAGCCCCAGCATTTT.

Only a few counts were recorded for this clone. DNA of the CDR3: TGTGCCAGTAGTCTTAAGGACAGGGTGAACACTGAAGCTTTCTTT. Protein sequence: CASSLKDRVNTEAFF. The chain recombines TRBV19 with TRBJ1-1, with 8 bases lining up with TRBD1. Germline trimming cut 5 bases from V and 0 bases from J; bases unmatched to any gene: 5. The CDR3 is made up of 15 amino acids. Germline assignment: CDR1 LNHDA and CDR2 SQIVND (reference sequence).

This rearrangement joins TRBV5-5 to TRBJ1-6; TRBD1 is a possible D gene (6 bases). V gave up 4 bases and J gave up 0 bases, with 14 bases separating them. Germline CDR1 and CDR2: SGHKS and YYEKEE (reference sequence). The CDR3 consists of 17 residues. The CDR3 nucleotides are TGTGCCAGCAGCCCCCGGACAGCCAGCTCCTATAATTCACCCCTCCACTTT. It translates to CASSPRTASSYNSPLHF.

The CDR3 DNA reads TGTGCCACGGGGTCCGGGGAGCTGTTTTTT. Translation gives CATGSGELFF. This rearrangement joins TRBV28 to TRBJ2-2; the D gene is possibly TRBD2 (5 bases). Germline V CDR1 and CDR2: MDHEN, SYDVKM. V lost 10 bases to trimming and J lost 6 bases, with 6 bases between them. The CDR3 has 10 residues. Full variable domain (missing parts from reference TRBV28 and TRBJ2-2): DVKVTQSSRYLVKRTGEKVFLECVQDMDHENMFWYRQDPGLGLRLIYFSYDVKMKEKGDIPEGYSVSREKKERFSLILESASTNQTSMYLCATGSGELFFGEGSRLTVL.

This clone was seen only once. The chain is built from TRBV6-5 and TRBJ2-2; 9 nucleotides agree with TRBD2. There are 15 residues in the CDR3. V was pared by 5 bases and J by 1 base, with 2 bases of the junction left unmatched. The germline V gene has CDR1 MNHEY and CDR2 SVGAGI. The CDR3 region has the DNA TGTGCCAGCAGTCCTAGCGGGGAGAACACCGGGGAGCTGTTTTTT. Translating it yields CASSPSGENTGELFF.

The chain has TRBV18 and TRBJ2-5; D gene uncertain. The CDR3 consists of 13 residues. Trimming pared 3 bases from V and 0 bases from J, leaving 5 bases between. CDR1 KGHSH and CDR2 LQKENI come from the germline V gene. This CDR3 is CASSPGNQETQYF. In DNA, the CDR3 is TGTGCCAGCTCACCGGGCAACCAAGAGACCCAGTACTTC. Looking up the rest from reference TRBV18 and TRBJ2-5 gives the full variable domain: NAGVMQNPRHLVRRRGQEARLRCSPMKGHSHVYWYRQLPEEGLKFMVYLQKENIIDESGMPKERFSAEFPKEGPSILRIQQVVRGDSAAYFCASSPGNQETQYFGPGTRLLVL.

The rearrangement uses TRBV6-1 and TRBJ2-3; 13 positions match TRBD2. V was pared by 6 bases and J by 4 bases, with 4 bases of the junction left unmatched. Looked up from germline, CDR1 is MNHNS and CDR2 is SASEGT. The CDR3 loop spans 15 amino acids. CDR3 in amino acids: CASSGLAGASDTQYF. CDR3 coding DNA: TGTGCCAGCAGCGGACTAGCGGGGGCCTCAGATACGCAGTATTTT.

The chain recombines TRBV7-9 with TRBJ1-4; a possible D gene is TRBD1 (6 bases). The CDR3 length is 19 residues. Germline V lookup: CDR1 SEHNR, CDR2 FQNEAQ (reference sequence). Trimming took off 5 bases at V and 3 bases at J, with 25 bases between the two ends. This CDR3 is CASSLGAGEIVQANEKLFF. CDR3 DNA sequence: TGTGCCAGCAGCCTCGGAGCAGGGGAAATTGTGCAAGCTAATGAAAAACTGTTTTTT.

This clone was observed a handful of times. This chain uses TRBV7-9 with TRBJ2-7; no definite D call. The ends were cut back, 5 bases at V and 3 bases at J, with 5 bases in the middle. CDR1 SEHNR and CDR2 FQNEAQ come from the germline V gene (reference sequence). This CDR3 region has 11 residues. The CDR3 DNA reads TGTGCCAGCAGCCTAAGCTACGAGCAGTACTTC. It codes for CASSLSYEQYF.

V and J are TRBV7-9 and TRBJ2-3, with D unresolved. The CDR3 has 18 residues. Germline CDR1 reads SEHNR; CDR2 reads FQNEAQ (reference sequence). The ends were cut back, 0 bases at V and 3 bases at J, with 19 bases in the middle. The CDR3 here is CASSLALGSLRGTDTQYF. In nucleotides, the CDR3 is TGTGCCAGCAGCTTAGCGCTTGGTTCTCTTCGAGGTACAGATACGCAGTATTTT.

This clone was counted between two and nine times. The rearrangement links TRBV5-1 to TRBJ1-2; D may be TRBD1 (6 bases). The CDR3 loop spans 13 amino acids. Trimming pared 4 bases from V and 8 bases from J, leaving 15 bases between. Per germline, CDR1 SGHRS and CDR2 YFSETQ. The CDR3 DNA is TGCGCCAGCAGCCGGGAGGGGGGCTACGGCTACACCTTC. This gives the protein CASSREGGYGYTF.

The chain has TRBV30 and TRBJ2-5; a possible D gene is TRBD2 (7 bases). CDR1 and CDR2 from the germline V gene are GTSNPN and SVGIG (reference sequence). CDR3 length: 16 residues. Deletions cut 2 bases from V and 4 bases from J, with 20 bases between. The CDR3 spells CAWSTLGGGGLETQYF. CDR3 nucleotides: TGTGCCTGGAGTACTCTAGGGGGAGGGGGTTTAGAGACCCAGTACTTC.

V gene TRBV27 combines with J gene TRBJ1-1, with a possible D match to TRBD1 (5 bases). The CDR3 contains 13 residues. Per the germline V gene, CDR1 is MNHEY and CDR2 is SMNVEV (reference sequence). With 3 bases removed from V and 9 bases from J, the gap between germline ends came to 14 bases. CDR3 sequence: CASSFKIRDQAFF. CDR3 DNA sequence: TGTGCCAGCAGTTTTAAGATCAGGGATCAAGCTTTCTTT.

This sequence joins TRBV30 and TRBJ1-2, with D possibly TRBD1 on 6 matching bases. The CDR3 is 12 residues long. V was pared by 2 bases and J by 4 bases, with 8 bases between. Germline V gene sequence: CDR1 GTSNPN, CDR2 SVGIG (reference sequence). The CDR3 loop is CAWSIGGYGYTF. As DNA, the CDR3 is TGTGCCTGGAGTATAGGGGGCTATGGCTACACCTTC.

The CDR3: CASSLADSRSAYEQYF. CDR3 DNA sequence: TGTGCCAGCAGCTTAGCGGACAGCCGTTCAGCCTACGAGCAGTACTTC. This chain joins TRBV7-8 and TRBJ2-7, with D possibly TRBD1 on 6 matching bases. The V end lost 0 bases, the J end lost 2 bases, and 14 bases lay between the germline ends. The CDR3 consists of 16 residues. The germline V gene encodes CDR1 SGHVS and CDR2 FQNEAQ.

The chain joins TRBV7-8 to TRBJ2-1; 8 bases match TRBD1. J lost 4 bases, V lost 1 base, and 6 bases had no gene match. Germline values: CDR1 SGHVS, CDR2 FQNEAQ. The CDR3 consists of 16 residues. CDR3 DNA: TGTGCCAGCAGCTTAGTTGCAGGGGGCGCTTACAATGAGCAGTTCTTC. Its protein product is CASSLVAGGAYNEQFF.

This chain uses TRBV27 with TRBJ1-2; D not resolved. V dropped 2 bases and J dropped 0 bases, with 7 bases sitting between them. The CDR3 is 14 amino acids. The germline gives CDR1 MNHEY, CDR2 SMNVEV (reference sequence). In DNA, the CDR3 is TGTGCCAGCAGTTTAAGCGGGGCTAACTATGGCTACACCTTC. It specifies CASSLSGANYGYTF.

The chain carries TRBV5-1 and TRBJ1-2, with 7 nucleotides matching TRBD1. V dropped 0 bases and J dropped 2; count of bases not matched to a gene: 4. The CDR3 is made up of 15 amino acids. In germline, CDR1 is SGHRS, CDR2 YFSETQ. For the CDR3, the DNA is TGCGCCAGCAGCTTGGTGGTCAGGGGGAACTATGGCTACACCTTC. It is translated as CASSLVVRGNYGYTF.